What follows describes a single TCR beta chain. Repertoires were generated with immunoSEQ multiplex PCR, while TCRdb's copy carries only in-frame clones and drops some. Of roughly 270,000 clones listed, around nine tenths are singletons. The data derive from a study of cytomegalovirus exposure and HLA in healthy donors. The germline V gene encodes CDR1 LGHNA and CDR2 YSLEER. There are 16 residues in the CDR3. The V and J ends lost 3 bases and 4 bases respectively, with 16 bases between them. The clonotype originates from a woman aged 18-35 years in good health and CMV-seronegative. The chain joins TRBV4-3 to TRBJ1-5, with D hard to call. Sequencing was done on a sample of PBMCs. The CDR3 DNA reads TGCGCCAGCAGCCAGGACTTGGGGTTTGGGAATCAGCCCCAGCATTTT. Its translation is CASSQDLGFGNQPQHF.